The 21 T cell receptor beta chains presented below share a single source sample, sequenced in a study of T cell repertoires in cytomegalovirus infection. The antigens these receptors bind are not known. One entry per CDR3 protein results from TCRdb running MiXCR on the reads. The sample shows tens of thousands of distinct CDR3 sequences, around 33% of them seen only once. The sample taken for sequencing was PBMCs, sequenced either directly or after in vitro stimulation (not recorded which). Every receptor here comes from a human donor in good health (CMV status not recorded). Some clones in this sample may be carry-over from other donors' samples.

This chain joins TRBV5-1 and TRBJ2-1; 7 bases agree with TRBD2. The length of the CDR3 is 13 residues. V shed 5 bases, J shed 10 bases, and the junction held 9 bases outside the gene matches. CDR1 SGHRS and CDR2 YFSETQ come from the germline V gene. The CDR3 sequence: CASRGGGGREQFF. The CDR3 DNA follows: TGCGCCAGCAGAGGAGGCGGGGGACGGGAGCAGTTCTTC.

CDR3 loop: CAMSTSGTVPGELFF. The DNA of the CDR3 is TGTGCCATGAGCACTAGCGGGACCGTGCCCGGGGAGCTGTTTTTT. V and J are TRBV10-3 and TRBJ2-2; 10 nucleotides align to TRBD2. The CDR3 totals 15 residues. The V segment lost 9 bases and the J segment 6 bases; nucleotides outside the gene matches: 10. Germline loops: CDR1 ENHRY, CDR2 SYGVKD.

This chain joins TRBV15 and TRBJ2-1; no clear D gene. CDR3 length: 13 amino acids. Germline V gene data show CDR1 as LNHNV and CDR2 as YYDKDF (reference sequence). V was clipped by 0 bases and J by 9 bases, with 9 bases between them. CDR3 sequence reads: CATSRDPKGEQFF. The CDR3 DNA is TGTGCCACCAGCAGAGATCCAAAGGGTGAGCAGTTCTTC. The variable domain in full, completed from reference TRBV15 and TRBJ2-1, reads DAMVIQNPRYQVTQFGKPVTLSCSQTLNHNVMYWYQQKSSQAPKLLFHYYDKDFNNEADTPDNFQSRRPNTSFCFLDIRSPGLGDTAMYLCATSRDPKGEQFFGPGTRLTVL.

By share, this clonotype counts as large (0.1 to 1%). The chain carries TRBV27 and TRBJ2-1; D not certain. This CDR3 spans 14 amino acids. Germline V CDR1 and CDR2: MNHEY, SMNVEV (reference sequence). The V end lost 0 bases, the J end lost 6 bases, and 9 bases lay between the germline ends. The CDR3, as DNA: TGTGCCAGCAGTTTATCCGGTCGTCGCAATGAGCAGTTCTTC. It specifies CASSLSGRRNEQFF.

This clonotype was seen ten or more times. The V call is TRBV6-1, the J call TRBJ1-2; 7 bases fit TRBD1. Germline assignment: CDR1 MNHNS and CDR2 SASEGT. The CDR3 is 18 residues long. Trimming cost V 1 base and J 6 bases; bases outside gene matches: 17. The CDR3 DNA is TGTGCCAGCAGTGAAGAAAGGGGGCGTGGTAAACCGGGCGATGGCTACACCTTC. It yields the protein CASSEERGRGKPGDGYTF.

This clonotype was detected once. This sequence may be a read error, since a much larger clone differs from it by one base. This rearrangement joins TRBV7-8 to TRBJ2-3; D gene uncertain. CDR3 length: 14 residues. Germline V lookup: CDR1 SGHVS, CDR2 FQNEAQ. The CDR3 DNA follows: TGTGCCAGCAGCTCCACCTCGCGGAGCACAATGCCACTTTTT. It translates to CASSSTSRSTMPLF.

This clonotype was found a few times. The CDR3 DNA reads as TGTGCCAGCAGCTTAGGATACAGGACTAGCGGGAATGAGCAGTTCTTC. It is translated as CASSLGYRTSGNEQFF. The chain carries TRBV7-9 and TRBJ2-1, with 11 bases aligning to TRBD2. The CDR3 sequence is 16 residues long. Germline CDR1 and CDR2: SEHNR and FQNEAQ (reference sequence). Losses at the gene ends were 1 base for V and 7 bases for J; bases not matched to a gene: 6.

The gene calls are TRBV7-2 and TRBJ2-3; 10 nucleotides match TRBD1. CDR1 and CDR2 from the germline V gene are SGHTA and FQGNSA. The CDR3 has 16 amino acids. Germline trimming cut 5 bases from V and 1 base from J; bases unmatched to any gene: 6. CDR3: CASSARQGAGTDTQYF. As DNA, the CDR3 is TGTGCCAGCAGCGCAAGACAGGGGGCGGGCACAGATACGCAGTATTTT. Full variable domain (remainder filled in from reference TRBV7-2 and TRBJ2-3): GAGVSQSPSNKVTEKGKDVELRCDPISGHTALYWYRQSLGQGLEFLIYFQGNSAPDKSGLPSDRFSAERTGGSVSTLTIQRTQQEDSAVYLCASSARQGAGTDTQYFGPGTRLTVL.

The chain's CDR3 is CASSLRVRGGNQPQHF. CDR3 DNA sequence: TGTGCCAGCAGCTTGCGTGTGCGAGGAGGCAATCAGCCCCAGCATTTT. The V call is TRBV5-6, the J call TRBJ1-5; D ambiguous. This CDR3 region has 16 residues. Trimming removed 1 base at V and 2 bases at J, with 13 bases between. CDR1 is SGHDT and CDR2 is YYEEEE in the germline V gene.

This clonotype was counted once. This chain uses TRBV27 with TRBJ2-7; 9 bases match TRBD1. This CDR3 spans 16 amino acids. J gave up 2 bases and V 4 bases, and 9 bases lay outside the gene matches. Germline CDR1 is MNHEY and CDR2 is SMNVEV (reference sequence). CDR3 DNA: TGTGCCAGCAGTTCCCGACCGGGACAGGGTACCTACGAGCAGTACTTC. This sequence encodes CASSSRPGQGTYEQYF.

The chain has TRBV4-3 and TRBJ2-5, with 11 bases that match TRBD1. J lost 6 bases, V lost 5 bases, and 8 bases had no gene match. This CDR3 comprises 15 residues. CDR1 and CDR2 (germline): LGHNA, YSLEER. CDR3 sequence (DNA): TGCGCCAGCAGCTATGGACAGGGGGCTGGAAAGACCCAGTACTTC. The encoded protein is CASSYGQGAGKTQYF.

This clonotype has a count of ten or more. The chain combines TRBV7-9 with TRBJ1-4; D gene ambiguous. Per the germline V gene, CDR1 is SEHNR and CDR2 is FQNEAQ (reference sequence). V was pared by 8 bases and J by 6 bases, with 4 bases between. The CDR3 runs 10 residues. The CDR3 sequence: CASADEKLFF. CDR3 sequence (DNA): TGTGCCAGCGCCGATGAAAAACTGTTTTTT.

This clonotype was seen more than once but under ten times. This sequence joins TRBV28 and TRBJ1-1, with D uncertain. V shed 6 bases and J shed 0 bases, with 8 bases lying between them. Germline CDR1 is MDHEN and CDR2 is SYDVKM. The CDR3 length is 13 residues. In nucleotides, the CDR3 is TGTGCCAGCAGAAAACCTATGAACACTGAAGCTTTCTTT. Amino acid sequence: CASRKPMNTEAFF.

The chain joins TRBV11-3 to TRBJ2-1; TRBD1 is a possible D gene (5 bases). There are 15 residues in the CDR3. Germline values: CDR1 SGHNT, CDR2 YENEEA. V shed 1 base and J shed 4 bases, with 11 bases lying between them. The CDR3 bases are TGTGCCAGCAGCTTAGGACAGATCCCATACAATGAGCAGTTCTTC. As protein: CASSLGQIPYNEQFF.

The chain carries TRBV18 and TRBJ1-1, with D unclear. V dropped 4 bases and J dropped 5 bases, with 11 bases sitting between them. The CDR3 length is 13 residues. Germline V lookup: CDR1 KGHSH, CDR2 LQKENI. As DNA, the CDR3 is TGTGCCAGCTCACTTAGGTATGGGACTGAAGCTTTCTTT. Its translation: CASSLRYGTEAFF. The full variable domain, in which reference TRBV18 and TRBJ1-1 provide the parts outside the CDR3, is NAGVMQNPRHLVRRRGQEARLRCSPMKGHSHVYWYRQLPEEGLKFMVYLQKENIIDESGMPKERFSAEFPKEGPSILRIQQVVRGDSAAYFCASSLRYGTEAFFGQGTRLTVV.

This clonotype was counted only a few times. This chain uses TRBV19 with TRBJ2-2, with 8 bases lining up with TRBD2. This CDR3 is built from 15 residues. Germline assignment: CDR1 LNHDA and CDR2 SQIVND (reference sequence). Germline trimming cut 7 bases from V and 4 bases from J; bases unmatched to any gene: 8. The CDR3 coding sequence is TGTGCCAGTAACCGTGCGGGAGGAACCACCGGGGAGCTGTTTTTT. It is translated as CASNRAGGTTGELFF. Full variable domain (missing parts from reference TRBV19 and TRBJ2-2): DGGITQSPKYLFRKEGQNVTLSCEQNLNHDAMYWYRQDPGQGLRLIYYSQIVNDFQKGDIAEGYSVSREKKESFPLTVTSAQKNPTAFYLCASNRAGGTTGELFFGEGSRLTVL.

This clonotype was counted only a few times. This chain uses TRBV7-9 with TRBJ2-1, with unresolved D. Germline V lookup: CDR1 SEHNR, CDR2 FQNEAQ (reference sequence). Between the trimmed V and J ends, which lost 7 bases and 9 bases, there was a span of 13 bases. This CDR3 contains 12 residues. As DNA, the CDR3 is TGTGCCAGCACCGCTGCTCCGGGTGAGCAGTTCTTC. This translates into CASTAAPGEQFF.

The V call is TRBV18, the J call TRBJ2-7; the D gene is possibly TRBD1 (6 bases). The CDR3 runs to 16 residues. Germline V gives CDR1 KGHSH, CDR2 LQKENI. V was pared by 2 bases and J by 1 base, with 15 bases between. DNA of the CDR3: TGTGCCAGCTCACCAACGACAGGACTTCTATCCTACGAGCAGTACTTC. Translating it yields CASSPTTGLLSYEQYF. Using reference TRBV18 and TRBJ2-7 for the parts outside the CDR3, the full variable domain is NAGVMQNPRHLVRRRGQEARLRCSPMKGHSHVYWYRQLPEEGLKFMVYLQKENIIDESGMPKERFSAEFPKEGPSILRIQQVVRGDSAAYFCASSPTTGLLSYEQYFGPGTRLTVT.

This clonotype was seen repeatedly, ten times or more. This chain links TRBV7-6 with TRBJ2-7; 12 bases are shared with TRBD1. CDR1 and CDR2 (germline): SGHVS, FNYEAQ. V dropped 1 base and J dropped 6; count of bases not matched to a gene: 7. The CDR3 has 16 residues. The CDR3 nucleotides read TGTGCCAGCAGCTTAGGCTATGGGGACAGGGGGCGCGAGCAGTACTTC. Translating it yields CASSLGYGDRGREQYF.

V gene TRBV7-9 combines with J gene TRBJ2-3, with no clear D. The length of the CDR3 is 13 residues. Germline loops: CDR1 SEHNR, CDR2 FQNEAQ (reference sequence). Trimming left V 5 bases short and J 10 bases short, with 16 bases between. CDR3 coding DNA: TGTGCCAGCAGCCCCCCCCCCATTGAATCGCAGTATTTT. Translating it yields CASSPPPIESQYF. The complete variable domain, with remaining parts taken from reference TRBV7-9 and TRBJ2-3, reads DTGVSQNPRHKITKRGQNVTFRCDPISEHNRLYWYRQTLGQGPEFLTYFQNEAQLEKSRLLSDRFSAERPKGSFSTLEIQRTEQGDSAMYLCASSPPPIESQYFGPGTRLTVL.

The CDR3 sequence is CASSPDWGTGSYEQYF. The CDR3 nucleotides are TGTGCCAGCAGTCCAGACTGGGGGACAGGGTCGTACGAGCAGTACTTC. The gene calls are TRBV6-6 and TRBJ2-7; 9 nucleotides match TRBD1. Germline CDR1 MNHNY, CDR2 SVGAGI (reference sequence). The junction had 12 bases not matched to a gene; V was cut back by 5 bases and J by 4 bases. The CDR3 covers 16 residues.